This is a list of T cell receptor beta chains from one sample in a study of regulatory T cells in long-lasting Graves disease. From the multiplex PCR reads, TCRdb called clonotypes with MiXCR, one entry per CDR3 protein. Among approximately 440,000 distinct CDR3 sequences listed, about a quarter were seen once. Here the sequenced sample was peripheral blood mononuclear cells (PBMCs), taken when the disease was refractory, from a patient treated with antithyroid drugs. These receptors all come from a female donor with Graves disease. Each CDR3 is given with its conserved first and last residue. The D gene is left open where the match is weak. Clone size is shown for a subset of rows, as once, few, many or a class of expanded clone.

v_call: TRBV7-3; clone_size: .; j_call: TRBJ1-2; d_call: .; cdr3_nt: TGTGCCAGCAGCTCGGGAGGGGTAAACCCTATCACCTTC; cdr3_aa: CASSSGGVNPITF
v_call: TRBV30; clone_size: .; j_call: TRBJ1-2; d_call: .; cdr3_nt: TGTGCCTGGACAAGGGACAAGGACTATGGCTACACCTTC; cdr3_aa: CAWTRDKDYGYTF
v_call: TRBV28; clone_size: many; j_call: TRBJ1-1; d_call: TRBD1; cdr3_nt: TGTGCCAGCAGCCTCCGGGACAGAGTGAACACTGAAGCTTTCTTT; cdr3_aa: CASSLRDRVNTEAFF
v_call: TRBV7-2; clone_size: many; j_call: TRBJ2-7; d_call: TRBD2; cdr3_nt: TGTGCCAGCAGCCGAAGACTAGCGGGGGGCCACGAGCAGTACTTC; cdr3_aa: CASSRRLAGGHEQYF
v_call: TRBV5-1; clone_size: .; j_call: TRBJ1-5; d_call: .; cdr3_nt: TGCGCCAGCAGCTTGGCGGCAGGGCTCCAGCCCCAGCATTTT; cdr3_aa: CASSLAAGLQPQHF
v_call: TRBV5-1; clone_size: few; j_call: TRBJ1-6; d_call: TRBD1; cdr3_nt: TGCGCCAGCAGCTGGAAGACCGGGGACAGGAGCTCCTATAATTCACCCCTCCACTTT; cdr3_aa: CASSWKTGDRSSYNSPLHF
v_call: TRBV6-5; clone_size: many; j_call: TRBJ1-6; d_call: TRBD1; cdr3_nt: TGTGCCAGCAGTTACGCGACAGGGGTCCGTTCACCCCTCCACTTT; cdr3_aa: CASSYATGVRSPLHF
v_call: TRBV20-1; clone_size: .; j_call: TRBJ2-7; d_call: .; cdr3_nt: TGCAGTGCAACGGACAGCTCCTACGAGCAGTACTTC; cdr3_aa: CSATDSSYEQYF
v_call: TRBV29-1; clone_size: .; j_call: TRBJ1-1; d_call: .; cdr3_nt: TGCAGCGTTGAGTCCCTGCAGCGAGAAGCTTTCTTT; cdr3_aa: CSVESLQREAFF
v_call: TRBV29-1; clone_size: few; j_call: TRBJ1-1; d_call: TRBD1; cdr3_nt: TGCAGCGTTGCCCCAGGGGGCTGGAACACTGAAGCTTTCTTT; cdr3_aa: CSVAPGGWNTEAFF
v_call: TRBV2; clone_size: .; j_call: TRBJ2-7; d_call: TRBD1; cdr3_nt: TGTGCCAGCAGTGAGGGACAGGTTAAAAGTAACGAGCAGTACTTC; cdr3_aa: CASSEGQVKSNEQYF
v_call: TRBV7-2; clone_size: many; j_call: TRBJ2-5; d_call: .; cdr3_nt: TGTGCCAGCAGCTTACGGTTAGAGGAGGCCCAGTACTTC; cdr3_aa: CASSLRLEEAQYF
v_call: TRBV7-2; clone_size: .; j_call: TRBJ2-7; d_call: TRBD2; cdr3_nt: TGTGCCAGCAGCTCAGCGGGGCATTCTGCCGCCTACGAGCAGTACTTC; cdr3_aa: CASSSAGHSAAYEQYF
v_call: TRBV2; clone_size: few; j_call: TRBJ1-1; d_call: .; cdr3_nt: TGTGCCAGAGGTCTCGGGGCTGAAGCTTTCTTT; cdr3_aa: CARGLGAEAFF
v_call: TRBV20-1; clone_size: .; j_call: TRBJ1-2; d_call: .; cdr3_nt: TGCAGTCCCTCTTGGGGGGGTAGTGACTATGGCTACACCTTC; cdr3_aa: CSPSWGGSDYGYTF
v_call: TRBV29-1; clone_size: .; j_call: TRBJ1-1; d_call: TRBD1; cdr3_nt: TGCAGCGTTGAATATCTGGGCGACAGGGGAAGCTGGGACACTGAAGCTTTCTTT; cdr3_aa: CSVEYLGDRGSWDTEAFF
v_call: TRBV5-1; clone_size: few; j_call: TRBJ2-7; d_call: TRBD1; cdr3_nt: TGCGCCAGCACGGACAGGGGATACGAGCAGTACTTC; cdr3_aa: CASTDRGYEQYF
v_call: TRBV7-2; clone_size: .; j_call: TRBJ2-7; d_call: .; cdr3_nt: TGTGCCAGCAGCTTAGGTGGCGGGACCTCCTACGAGCAGTACTTC; cdr3_aa: CASSLGGGTSYEQYF
v_call: TRBV20-1; clone_size: once; j_call: TRBJ1-1; d_call: TRBD1; cdr3_nt: TGCAGTGCACTCAGGGGGACCCATGGAGCTTTCTTT; cdr3_aa: CSALRGTHGAFF
v_call: TRBV7-9; clone_size: .; j_call: TRBJ2-2; d_call: TRBD2; cdr3_nt: TGTGCCAGCAGCTTCATTGGGACTAGCGGGAGCCACGGGGAGCTGTTTTTT; cdr3_aa: CASSFIGTSGSHGELFF
v_call: TRBV12-3/TRBV12-4; clone_size: .; j_call: TRBJ2-1; d_call: .; cdr3_nt: TGTGCCAGCAGATCCCTAGCAGATCACAATGAGCAGTTCTTC; cdr3_aa: CASRSLADHNEQFF
v_call: TRBV7-9; clone_size: .; j_call: TRBJ2-4; d_call: .; cdr3_nt: TGTGCCAGCAGCTTTGGGACCCACGGGGACATTCAGTACTTC; cdr3_aa: CASSFGTHGDIQYF
v_call: TRBV7-2; clone_size: many; j_call: TRBJ2-7; d_call: TRBD1; cdr3_nt: TGTGCCAGCAGCTCTATTCGGACAGGTAGCTCCTACGAGCAGTACTTC; cdr3_aa: CASSSIRTGSSYEQYF
v_call: TRBV3-1; clone_size: .; j_call: TRBJ1-4; d_call: .; cdr3_nt: TGTGCCAGCAGCCATACGGCGAGCACTAATGAAAAACTGTTTTTT; cdr3_aa: CASSHTASTNEKLFF
v_call: TRBV6-2/TRBV6-3; clone_size: .; j_call: TRBJ2-2; d_call: TRBD2; cdr3_nt: TGTGCCAGCAGCCGACCTAGCGGGGACACCGGGGAGCTGTTTTTT; cdr3_aa: CASSRPSGDTGELFF
v_call: TRBV25-1; clone_size: few; j_call: TRBJ1-1; d_call: .; cdr3_nt: TGTGCCAGCAGTGATGACCCCCAAAGGACTGAAGCTTTCTTT; cdr3_aa: CASSDDPQRTEAFF
v_call: TRBV2; clone_size: many; j_call: TRBJ1-1; d_call: .; cdr3_nt: TGTGCCAGCAGGCCGCAAATGAGGAGCCCTGAAGCTTTCTTT; cdr3_aa: CASRPQMRSPEAFF
v_call: TRBV27; clone_size: few; j_call: TRBJ1-4; d_call: TRBD1; cdr3_nt: TGTGCCAGCAGTAGAAGACAGGGAACTAATGAAAAACTGTTTTTT; cdr3_aa: CASSRRQGTNEKLFF
v_call: TRBV10-2; clone_size: .; j_call: TRBJ2-2; d_call: .; cdr3_nt: TGCGCCAGCAGTTACACAGGACAAGCGAACACCGGGGAGCTGTTTTTT; cdr3_aa: CASSYTGQANTGELFF
v_call: TRBV7-2; clone_size: many; j_call: TRBJ2-5; d_call: .; cdr3_nt: TGTGCCAGCAGTTTTGGGTCACAAGAGACCCAGTACTTC; cdr3_aa: CASSFGSQETQYF
v_call: TRBV29-1; clone_size: few; j_call: TRBJ1-2; d_call: .; cdr3_nt: TGCAGCGCCAAGTTCATATATGGCTACACCTTC; cdr3_aa: CSAKFIYGYTF
v_call: TRBV7-2; clone_size: once; j_call: TRBJ2-3; d_call: .; cdr3_nt: TGTGCCAGCAGCTTCGTGGTAGCGTTGAGCACAGATACGCAGTATTTT; cdr3_aa: CASSFVVALSTDTQYF
v_call: TRBV19; clone_size: .; j_call: TRBJ1-5; d_call: .; cdr3_nt: TGTGCCAGTAGTAGTCTTCGGCAGGATAGCAATCAGCCCCAGCATTTT; cdr3_aa: CASSSLRQDSNQPQHF
v_call: TRBV3-1; clone_size: many; j_call: TRBJ1-2; d_call: .; cdr3_nt: TGTGCCAGCATTGGGTCACTGGGCTACACCTTC; cdr3_aa: CASIGSLGYTF
v_call: TRBV29-1; clone_size: .; j_call: TRBJ1-1; d_call: .; cdr3_nt: TGCAGCGTTGAAGGGACAGCTACTGAAGCTTCCTTT; cdr3_aa: CSVEGTATEASF
v_call: TRBV12-3/TRBV12-4; clone_size: many; j_call: TRBJ2-5; d_call: .; cdr3_nt: TGTGCCAGCAGCGGGAACTACGGGACACTCCAAGAGACCCAGTACTTC; cdr3_aa: CASSGNYGTLQETQYF
v_call: TRBV7-8; clone_size: few; j_call: TRBJ2-7; d_call: TRBD2; cdr3_nt: TGTGCCAGCAGCTTTTCGACTAGCGGGAGATCTTACGAGCAGTACTTC; cdr3_aa: CASSFSTSGRSYEQYF
v_call: TRBV20-1; clone_size: many; j_call: TRBJ2-7; d_call: TRBD1; cdr3_nt: TGCAGTGCCAGCCGGACAGGATTTATCTACGAGCAGTACTTC; cdr3_aa: CSASRTGFIYEQYF
v_call: TRBV6-1; clone_size: many; j_call: TRBJ2-7; d_call: .; cdr3_nt: TGTGCCAGCAACATCAACAGGGACGTGCAGTACTTC; cdr3_aa: CASNINRDVQYF
v_call: TRBV14; clone_size: .; j_call: TRBJ2-7; d_call: .; cdr3_nt: TGTGCCAGCAGTCCCTGGGGAGTCTACGAGCAGTACTTC; cdr3_aa: CASSPWGVYEQYF
v_call: TRBV3-1; clone_size: few; j_call: TRBJ1-1; d_call: .; cdr3_nt: TGTGCCAGCAGCCAGCAGGGTGGGGGTGAAGCTTTCTTT; cdr3_aa: CASSQQGGGEAFF
v_call: TRBV27; clone_size: many; j_call: TRBJ2-7; d_call: .; cdr3_nt: TGTGCCAGCAGTTTGCGGACAGAGACCTCCTACGAGCAGTACTTC; cdr3_aa: CASSLRTETSYEQYF
v_call: TRBV12-3/TRBV12-4; clone_size: .; j_call: TRBJ1-1; d_call: .; cdr3_nt: TGTGCCAGCACCCCTCAGTCTCTCGGGAGCACTGAAGCTTTCTTT; cdr3_aa: CASTPQSLGSTEAFF
v_call: TRBV28; clone_size: many; j_call: TRBJ1-2; d_call: .; cdr3_nt: TGTGCCAGCAGTCGGGGGGCTTTACACTATGGCTACACCTTC; cdr3_aa: CASSRGALHYGYTF
v_call: TRBV6-1; clone_size: many; j_call: TRBJ2-7; d_call: .; cdr3_nt: TGTGCCAGCAGGGAACCGGGACGGAGGTACGAGCAGTACTTC; cdr3_aa: CASREPGRRYEQYF
v_call: TRBV9; clone_size: few; j_call: TRBJ2-7; d_call: TRBD2; cdr3_nt: TGTGCCAGCAGCGTAGGGTTTGAGGGAGGGTCTCGGGAGCAGTACTTC; cdr3_aa: CASSVGFEGGSREQYF
v_call: TRBV11-1; clone_size: few; j_call: TRBJ2-2; d_call: .; cdr3_nt: TGTGCCAGCAGCTTGCTCCAGGGTTCCGTCCGGTCCGGGGAGCTGTTTTTT; cdr3_aa: CASSLLQGSVRSGELFF
v_call: TRBV20-1; clone_size: .; j_call: TRBJ2-5; d_call: TRBD2; cdr3_nt: TGCAGTGCTAGAGACGCGGGGGTGTACCAAGAGACCCAGTACTTC; cdr3_aa: CSARDAGVYQETQYF
v_call: TRBV27; clone_size: many; j_call: TRBJ1-4; d_call: .; cdr3_nt: TGTGCCAGCAGTTTATACCCCCTGGGTGGTGAAAAACTGTTTTTT; cdr3_aa: CASSLYPLGGEKLFF
v_call: TRBV6-1; clone_size: many; j_call: TRBJ1-1; d_call: TRBD1; cdr3_nt: TGTGCCAGCAGTGGGTCCGGGACAGGGGGCATGAACACTGAAGCTTTCTTT; cdr3_aa: CASSGSGTGGMNTEAFF
v_call: TRBV19; clone_size: .; j_call: TRBJ1-5; d_call: .; cdr3_nt: TGTGCCAGTAGTATTCGGGGGCTTGGCAATCAGCCCCAGCATTTT; cdr3_aa: CASSIRGLGNQPQHF
v_call: TRBV18; clone_size: .; j_call: TRBJ2-7; d_call: .; cdr3_nt: TGTGCCAGCTCACCACGCCTCGAAACCTACGAGCAGTACTTC; cdr3_aa: CASSPRLETYEQYF
v_call: TRBV6-1; clone_size: few; j_call: TRBJ1-2; d_call: TRBD1; cdr3_nt: TGTGCCAGTCTTAACCAACAGGGGATCAATGGCTACACCTTC; cdr3_aa: CASLNQQGINGYTF
v_call: TRBV7-2; clone_size: few; j_call: TRBJ2-5; d_call: TRBD2; cdr3_nt: TGTGCCAGCAGCATAGCCCTGGCGGGAGTTTATGAAGAGACCCAGTACTTC; cdr3_aa: CASSIALAGVYEETQYF
v_call: TRBV28; clone_size: many; j_call: TRBJ2-7; d_call: .; cdr3_nt: TGTGCCAGCAGTTTTGAGGGACCGAGATTAGAGCAGTACTTC; cdr3_aa: CASSFEGPRLEQYF